This T cell receptor (beta chain) emerged from a study of blood T cell repertoires in COVID-19. Across the whole study: The United States, Italy and Spain supplied acute and convalescent COVID-19 samples. From T cells, B-cell-depleted T cells, or PBMCs came the material, which was cDNA or gDNA.

Germline V gene data show CDR1 as SQVTM and CDR2 as ANQGSEA. The CDR3 consists of 13 residues. Losses at the gene ends were 4 bases for V and 7 bases for J; bases not matched to a gene: 4. As processed by the authors: Researchers report that nucleated cell counts were estimated from reference gene primer amplification. Using immunoSEQ multiplex PCR, the repertoire was profiled, and TCRdb retains in-frame clones only, with some absent. V and J calls plus clone size are reproduced from that table; the DNA served to infer D and trimming. In the table there are roughly 80,000 clones, approximately 89% of which are singletons.

The receptor's source is a man in his fifties with active COVID-19. Input material: peripheral blood. The chain uses TRBV29-1 and TRBJ1-6; 7 bases match TRBD1. CDR3 loop: CSVARGDNSPLHF. The CDR3 nucleotides are TGCAGCGTTGCCAGGGGGGACAATTCACCCCTCCACTTT.